What follows is one T cell receptor beta chain and its context. This entry comes from a study of blood T cell repertoires in COVID-19. The CDR3 sequence is 12 residues long. Germline CDR1 MGHRA, CDR2 YSYEKL. Between the trimmed V and J ends, which lost 5 bases and 7 bases, there was a span of 8 bases. Under the authors' procedure: Reference gene primer amplification gave nucleated cell count estimates. The table came from immunoSEQ multiplex PCR; TCRdb's copy has only in-frame clones and leaves some out. V and J calls and clone size are as listed in that table; D and trimming were resolved from the DNA. The sample consists of a few hundred thousand clones, 75% to 90% of them appearing once. Residents of approximately 25 US areas, aged about 18 to 95 years, made up the participants.

The source is a man aged 25-40 years who had recovered from COVID-19. Input material: PBMCs or T cells enriched from blood (not recorded which). The chain joins TRBV4-1 to TRBJ1-4; possibly TRBD1 for D (6 bases). CDR3 loop: CASSSDSEKLFF. The CDR3 coding sequence is TGCGCCAGCAGCTCGGACAGTGAAAAACTGTTTTTT.